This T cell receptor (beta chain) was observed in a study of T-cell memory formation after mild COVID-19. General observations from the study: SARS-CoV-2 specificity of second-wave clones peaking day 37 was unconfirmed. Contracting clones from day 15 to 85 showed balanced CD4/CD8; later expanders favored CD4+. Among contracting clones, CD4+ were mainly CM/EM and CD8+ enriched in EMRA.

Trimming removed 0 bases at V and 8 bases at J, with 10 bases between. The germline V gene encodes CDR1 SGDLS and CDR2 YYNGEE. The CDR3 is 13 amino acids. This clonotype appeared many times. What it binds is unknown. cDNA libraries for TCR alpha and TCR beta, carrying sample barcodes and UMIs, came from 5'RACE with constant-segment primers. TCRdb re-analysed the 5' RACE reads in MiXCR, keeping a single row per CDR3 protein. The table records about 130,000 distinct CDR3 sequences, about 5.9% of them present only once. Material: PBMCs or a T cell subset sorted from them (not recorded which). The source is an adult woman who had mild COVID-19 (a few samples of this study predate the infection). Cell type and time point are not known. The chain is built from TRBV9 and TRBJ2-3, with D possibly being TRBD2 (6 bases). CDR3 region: CASSVVEGGTQYF. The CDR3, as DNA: TGTGCCAGCAGCGTAGTCGAGGGAGGTACGCAGTATTTT.